This entry lists 20 T cell receptor beta chains sequenced from one sample in a study of cytomegalovirus exposure and HLA in healthy donors. TCRdb keeps only in-frame clones here, not all; method: immunoSEQ multiplex PCR. The sample gives about 98,000 clones, about 88% of which show up once; under 6.5% is in the top ten. The sequenced material came from PBMCs. These receptors were taken from a man between 18 and 29 years old in good health and CMV-seropositive.

DNA of the CDR3: TGCGCCAGCAGCCAAGGACTGGCTCGGGAGACCCAGTACTTC. The encoded protein is CASSQGLARETQYF. The chain carries TRBV4-3 and TRBJ2-5; D unresolved. CDR1 is LGHNA, CDR2 YSLEER, per germline. V was trimmed by 1 base and J by 5 bases, leaving 11 bases between them. The length of the CDR3 is 14 residues.

This chain uses TRBV5-1 with TRBJ1-1; D may be TRBD1 (6 bases). V lost 1 base to trimming and J lost 5 bases, with 12 bases between them. The CDR3 has 14 amino acids. CDR1 is SGHRS, CDR2 YFSETQ, per germline. DNA for the CDR3: TGCGCCAGCAGCTTGACAGGGATAGCAACTGAAGCTTTCTTT. This codes for CASSLTGIATEAFF.

This sequence joins TRBV4-1 and TRBJ2-1; 9 bases map to TRBD2. CDR1 and CDR2 from the germline V gene are MGHRA and YSYEKL. The CDR3 contains 15 residues. Unmatched junction bases numbered 9, after V lost 4 bases and J lost 8 bases. CDR3: CASSPLAGPIDEQFF. DNA of the CDR3: TGCGCCAGCAGCCCCCTAGCGGGACCCATCGATGAGCAGTTCTTC.

The chain's CDR3 is CASSVTVSSYEQYF. CDR3 nucleotides: TGTGCCAGCAGCGTAACCGTCAGCTCCTACGAGCAGTACTTC. This chain connects TRBV9 to TRBJ2-7, with D uncertain. Germline V gene lookup returns CDR1 SGDLS and CDR2 YYNGEE. Between the trimmed V and J ends, which lost 1 base and 0 bases, there was a span of 8 bases. The CDR3 runs 14 residues.

The CDR3 nucleotides read TGTGCCAGCAGCCAAGGGGACAGGGAAAACTATGGCTACACCTTC. Translation: CASSQGDRENYGYTF. V gene TRBV4-2 combines with J gene TRBJ1-2; 9 bases fit TRBD1. Germline CDR1 and CDR2: LGHNA and YNFKEQ. V gave up 1 base and J gave up 2 bases; unmatched junction bases: 2. The CDR3 covers 15 residues.

The chain links TRBV2 to TRBJ2-5; 9 bases match TRBD2. The CDR3 sequence is 18 residues long. Germline V gives CDR1 SNHLY, CDR2 FYNNEI. V lost 2 bases, J lost 2 bases, and 12 bases stayed unmatched. The DNA for the CDR3 is TGTGCCAGCAGTGAAATAACCCTAGCGGGAACTAAACAAGAGACCCAGTACTTC. Translating gives CASSEITLAGTKQETQYF.

The gene calls are TRBV29-1 and TRBJ2-5; tentatively, D is TRBD1 (5 bases). Germline loops: CDR1 SQVTM, CDR2 ANQGSEA. This CDR3 has 13 residues. Trimming stripped 3 bases from V and 1 base from J, with 9 bases between. The CDR3 loop is CSVEFRAQETQYF. The CDR3 bases are TGCAGCGTTGAGTTCAGGGCCCAAGAGACCCAGTACTTC. Based on the CDR3 plus reference TRBV29-1 and TRBJ2-5, the full variable domain is SAVISQKPSRDICQRGTSLTIQCQVDSQVTMMFWYRQQPGQSLTLIATANQGSEATYESGFVIDKFPISRPNLTFSTLTVSNMSPEDSSIYLCSVEFRAQETQYFGPGTRLLVL.

V usage is TRBV5-1 and J usage is TRBJ2-5, with D possibly matching TRBD1 (5 bases). Germline CDR1 and CDR2: SGHRS and YFSETQ. CDR3 size: 15 residues. The ends were cut back, 6 bases at V and 3 bases at J, with 18 bases in the middle. Written as DNA, the CDR3 is TGCGCCAGCACAACGAGCGTGGGCAGGGAAGAGACCCAGTACTTC. Translating it yields CASTTSVGREETQYF.

The chain recombines TRBV11-3 with TRBJ1-2, with 7 bases matching TRBD1. After removal of 0 bases from V and 8 bases from J, the junction contained 3 bases not matched to a gene. Germline V CDR1 and CDR2: SGHNT, YENEEA. The CDR3 is 13 residues long. The CDR3 nucleotides are TGTGCCAGCAGCTTAGATCCCAGGGGGGGCTACACCTTC. Translation gives CASSLDPRGGYTF.

The chain combines TRBV4-2 with TRBJ1-3; 7 bases align to TRBD1. This CDR3 has 14 amino acids. Germline loops: CDR1 LGHNA, CDR2 YNFKEQ. J lost 3 bases, V lost 1 base, and 0 bases had no gene match. The CDR3: CASSQGQGGNTIYF. CDR3 nucleotides: TGTGCCAGCAGCCAAGGACAGGGTGGAAACACCATATATTTT.

As for this clone: This CDR3 is also generated by other DNA sequences in the sample. The chain has TRBV28 and TRBJ1-5; D is unclear. The V and J ends lost 6 bases and 1 base respectively, with 10 bases between them. This CDR3 contains 14 residues. Germline CDR1 MDHEN, CDR2 SYDVKM. CDR3 residues: CASSPGGSNQPQHF. CDR3 DNA sequence: TGTGCCAGCAGCCCCGGAGGAAGCAATCAGCCCCAGCATTTT.

This clone was recorded at least ten times. The J gene is TRBJ1-2, the V gene TRBV4-2; D is possibly TRBD1 (6 bases). There are 13 residues in the CDR3. V lost 1 base, J lost 4 bases, and 7 bases lay in between. In germline, CDR1 is LGHNA, CDR2 YNFKEQ. For the CDR3, the DNA is TGTGCCAGCAGCCAAGGGGACATCTATGGCTACACCTTC. Translating it yields CASSQGDIYGYTF.

The rearrangement uses TRBV2 and TRBJ1-1; D remains ambiguous. CDR1 SNHLY and CDR2 FYNNEI come from the germline V gene. V was trimmed by 4 bases and J by 1 base, leaving 10 bases between them. The CDR3 extends over 14 amino acids. CDR3 bases: TGTGCCAGCAGTGTCTCGCGGCAGAACACTGAAGCTTTCTTT. This encodes CASSVSRQNTEAFF.

This clone was seen only once. The chain is built from TRBV23-1 and TRBJ1-2; the D gene is possibly TRBD1 (5 bases). TRBV23-1 is treated as an ORF (open reading frame) with a function not yet certain. V was pared by 0 bases and J by 5 bases, with 22 bases between. The CDR3 loop spans 18 amino acids. The CDR3 loop reads CASSQSTSGGRGGYGYTF. As DNA, the CDR3 is TGCGCCAGCAGTCAATCAACAAGTGGGGGGAGAGGTGGGTATGGCTACACCTTC.

The rearrangement links TRBV6-8 to TRBJ2-7, with unresolved D. Germline assignment: CDR1 MNHGY and CDR2 SAAAGT. This CDR3 contains 18 residues. Trimming removed 4 bases at V and 1 base at J, with 23 bases between. The CDR3 loop is CASSFPETYLPDSYEQYF. The CDR3, as DNA: TGTGCCAGCAGTTTCCCCGAGACATACCTTCCCGATTCCTACGAGCAGTACTTC.

The chain uses TRBV19 and TRBJ1-2; 7 bases agree with TRBD1. The CDR3 contains 16 residues. Germline CDR1 is LNHDA and CDR2 is SQIVND (reference sequence). V dropped 5 bases and J dropped 7; count of bases not matched to a gene: 16. The CDR3 nucleotides are TGTGCCAGTAGTCCCTCCCTAGTAACAGGGGAAGTTGGCTACACCTTC. It is translated as CASSPSLVTGEVGYTF.

The gene calls are TRBV4-3 and TRBJ2-5; possibly TRBD2 for D (6 bases). Germline values: CDR1 LGHNA, CDR2 YSLEER. The V end lost 3 bases, the J end lost 3 bases, and 20 bases lay between the germline ends. This CDR3 has 17 residues. CDR3 sequence reads: CASSHFSVSGGEETQYF. Written as DNA, the CDR3 is TGCGCCAGCAGCCATTTTTCGGTCTCCGGCGGGGAAGAGACCCAGTACTTC.

The rearrangement links TRBV4-3 to TRBJ2-1; D is undetermined. V lost 6 bases and J 6 bases, leaving 15 bases between the germline ends. Germline V gene sequence: CDR1 LGHNA, CDR2 YSLEER. The CDR3 has 14 amino acids. The CDR3 region is CASSPNPRFNEQFF. Written as DNA, the CDR3 is TGCGCCAGCAGTCCCAACCCCCGGTTCAATGAGCAGTTCTTC.

The chain employs TRBV11-1 and TRBJ1-1; tentative D call: TRBD1 (6 bases). This CDR3 comprises 13 residues. Germline lookup yields CDR1 SGHAT and CDR2 FQDESV (reference sequence). Trimming left V 5 bases short and J 11 bases short, with 18 bases between. This CDR3 reads CASSHSEGVWAFF. In DNA form, the CDR3 reads TGTGCCAGCAGCCATTCCGAGGGGGTATGGGCTTTCTTT.

This clone was counted many times. J is TRBJ2-7 and V is TRBV12-5; D possibly corresponds to TRBD1 (5 bases). This CDR3 contains 13 residues. CDR1 is LGHNT, CDR2 FRNRAP, per germline. Trimming removed 2 bases from V and 7 bases from J, with 12 bases in between. CDR3 protein: CASGLRQGEEQYF. CDR3 DNA: TGTGCTAGTGGTTTGCGGCAGGGCGAAGAGCAGTACTTC.